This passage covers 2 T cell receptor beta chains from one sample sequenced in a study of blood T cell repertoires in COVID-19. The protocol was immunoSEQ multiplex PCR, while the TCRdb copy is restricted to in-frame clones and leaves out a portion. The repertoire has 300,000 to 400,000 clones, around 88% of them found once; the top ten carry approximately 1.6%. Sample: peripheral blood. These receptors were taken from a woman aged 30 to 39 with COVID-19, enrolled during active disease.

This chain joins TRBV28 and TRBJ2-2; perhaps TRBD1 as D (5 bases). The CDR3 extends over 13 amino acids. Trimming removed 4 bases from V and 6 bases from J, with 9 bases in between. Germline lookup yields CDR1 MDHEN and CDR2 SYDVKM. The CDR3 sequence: CASSYPTAGELFF. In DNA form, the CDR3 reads TGTGCCAGCAGTTATCCGACAGCCGGGGAGCTGTTTTTT.

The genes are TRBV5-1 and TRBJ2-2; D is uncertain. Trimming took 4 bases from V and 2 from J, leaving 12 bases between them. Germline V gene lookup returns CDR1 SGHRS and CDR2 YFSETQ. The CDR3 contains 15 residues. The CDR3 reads CASSMTGANTGELFF. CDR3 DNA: TGCGCCAGCAGCATGACTGGCGCAAACACCGGGGAGCTGTTTTTT.